The present TCR beta chain was sequenced within a study of control samples from healthy donors and cancer patients. Method: immunoSEQ multiplex PCR; TCRdb's copy keeps in-frame clones and lacks some. Here the sample spans about 150,000 clones, under 90% being singletons. With 2 bases removed from V and 4 bases from J, the gap between germline ends came to 2 bases. This CDR3 spans 11 amino acids. Germline CDR1 is MNHNY and CDR2 is SVGAGI (reference sequence). The sequence derives from a young man in good health. Sequenced input: blood. V is TRBV6-6 and J is TRBJ2-5; D is unclear. CDR3 protein: CASSYAETQYF. CDR3 in DNA: TGTGCCAGCAGTTACGCAGAGACCCAGTACTTC.